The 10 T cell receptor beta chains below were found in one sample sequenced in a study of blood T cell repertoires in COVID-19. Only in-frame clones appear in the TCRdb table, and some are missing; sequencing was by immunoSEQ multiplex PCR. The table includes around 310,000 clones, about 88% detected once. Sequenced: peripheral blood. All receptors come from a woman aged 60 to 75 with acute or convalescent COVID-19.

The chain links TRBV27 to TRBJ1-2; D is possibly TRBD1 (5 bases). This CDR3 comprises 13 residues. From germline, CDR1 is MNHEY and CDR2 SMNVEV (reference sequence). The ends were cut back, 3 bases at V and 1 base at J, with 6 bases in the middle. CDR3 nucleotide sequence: TGTGCCAGCAGTTTCGACAGTAACTATGGCTACACCTTC. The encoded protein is CASSFDSNYGYTF.

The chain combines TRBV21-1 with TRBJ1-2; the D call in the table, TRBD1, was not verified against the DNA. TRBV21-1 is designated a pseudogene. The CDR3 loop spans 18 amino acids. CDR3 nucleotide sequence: TGTGCCAGCAGCAAACCTGAGGACAGGGTGGCAGCTAACTATGGCTACACCTTC. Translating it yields CASSKPEDRVAANYGYTF.

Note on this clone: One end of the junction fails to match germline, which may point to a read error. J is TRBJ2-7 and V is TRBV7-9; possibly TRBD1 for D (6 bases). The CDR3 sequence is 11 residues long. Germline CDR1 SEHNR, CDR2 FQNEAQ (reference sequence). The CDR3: CASSLGTRVNF. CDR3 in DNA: TGTGCCAGCAGCCTCGGGACACGGGTAAACTTC.

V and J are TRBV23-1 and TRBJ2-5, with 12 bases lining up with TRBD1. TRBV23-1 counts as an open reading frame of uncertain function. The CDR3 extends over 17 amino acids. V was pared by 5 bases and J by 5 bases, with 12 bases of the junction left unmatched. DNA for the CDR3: TGCGCCAGCAGTAAAAAAAGGGACAGGGGGCCTCGGGAGACCCAGTACTTC. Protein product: CASSKKRDRGPRETQYF.

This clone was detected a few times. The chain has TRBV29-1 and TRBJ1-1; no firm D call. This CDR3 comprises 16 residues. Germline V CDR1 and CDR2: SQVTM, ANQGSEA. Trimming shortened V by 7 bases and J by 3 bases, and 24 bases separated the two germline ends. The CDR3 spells CSAGPFSSWEDTEAFF. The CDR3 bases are TGCAGCGCTGGGCCGTTCTCCAGTTGGGAGGACACTGAAGCTTTCTTT.

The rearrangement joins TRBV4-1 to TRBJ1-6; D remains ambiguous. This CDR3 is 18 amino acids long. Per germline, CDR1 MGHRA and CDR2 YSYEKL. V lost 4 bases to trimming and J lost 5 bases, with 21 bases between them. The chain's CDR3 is CASSLEGRWERNNSPLHF. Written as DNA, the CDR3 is TGCGCCAGCAGCCTGGAAGGGAGGTGGGAGCGGAATAATTCACCCCTCCACTTT.

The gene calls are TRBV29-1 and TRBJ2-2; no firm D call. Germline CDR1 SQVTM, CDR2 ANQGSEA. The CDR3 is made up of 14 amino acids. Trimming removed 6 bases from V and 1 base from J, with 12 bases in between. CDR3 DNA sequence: TGCAGCGTCCGAATGGGCATGAACACCGGGGAGCTGTTTTTT. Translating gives CSVRMGMNTGELFF.

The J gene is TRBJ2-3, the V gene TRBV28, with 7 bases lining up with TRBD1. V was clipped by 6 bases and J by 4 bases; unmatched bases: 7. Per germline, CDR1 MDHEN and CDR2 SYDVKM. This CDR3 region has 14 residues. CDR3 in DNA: TGTGCCAGCAGCGACAGGGATTGGGCAGATACGCAGTATTTT. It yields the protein CASSDRDWADTQYF.

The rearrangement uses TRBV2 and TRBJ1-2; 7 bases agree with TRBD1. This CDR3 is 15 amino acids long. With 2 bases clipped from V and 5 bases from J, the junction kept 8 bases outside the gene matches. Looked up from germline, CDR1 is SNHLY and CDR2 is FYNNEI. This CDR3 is CASSETNRQGYGYTF. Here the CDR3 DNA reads TGTGCCAGCAGTGAAACGAACCGACAGGGTTATGGCTACACCTTC.

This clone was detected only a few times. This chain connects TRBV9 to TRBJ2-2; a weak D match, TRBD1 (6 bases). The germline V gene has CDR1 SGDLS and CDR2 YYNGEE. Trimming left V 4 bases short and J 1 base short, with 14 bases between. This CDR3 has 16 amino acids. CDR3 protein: CASSPRDKVNTGELFF. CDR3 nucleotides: TGTGCCAGCAGCCCCCGGGACAAGGTGAACACCGGGGAGCTGTTTTTT.